The source of this TCR beta chain is a study of Graves' ophthalmopathy and Graves' hyperthyroidism. The TCR beta CDR3 regions underwent amplification from RNA transcripts. The library came from an HTBI-primed first-round RT-PCR and a second-round multiplex PCR. Using its own MiXCR run on the multiplex PCR reads, TCRdb lists one record per CDR3 protein. This repertoire shows a few hundred thousand distinct CDR3 sequences, 15% to 20% found once; its top ten account for roughly 1.5%. The sample holds many counts of this clonotype. Germline CDR1 reads MDHEN; CDR2 reads SYDVKM. The CDR3 is 14 residues long. V was clipped by 7 bases and J by 2 bases; unmatched bases: 8.

This TCR was recovered from a woman younger than 30 with Graves' ophthalmopathy. The sequenced sample was peripheral blood. The chain has TRBV28 and TRBJ2-7; 7 bases align to TRBD2. The CDR3 bases are TGTGCCAGCACGGGAGGAGTTTTACCCTACGAGCAGTACTTC. It translates to CASTGGVLPYEQYF. The entire variable domain, with the rest obtained from reference TRBV28 and TRBJ2-7, is as follows: DVKVTQSSRYLVKRTGEKVFLECVQDMDHENMFWYRQDPGLGLRLIYFSYDVKMKEKGDIPEGYSVSREKKERFSLILESASTNQTSMYLCASTGGVLPYEQYFGPGTRLTVT.